A selection of T cell receptor beta chains follows, all from one sample in a study of radiation and T cells in renal cell carcinoma. Profiled with immunoSEQ multiplex PCR; TCRdb holds only in-frame clones, not every one. The repertoire holds tens of thousands of clones, roughly four fifths seen once, with 5% to 7.5% in the top ten. The sample here was blood, taken from a patient whose treatment included radiotherapy and nephrectomy. The receptors stem from a man aged 55 to 70 with renal cell carcinoma. The CDR3 runs from the conserved cysteine through the conserved F or W. Not all rows give a size; the values are once, few, many and, for expanded clones, a class.

j_call,v_call,cdr3_length,clone_size,cdr3_aa
TRBJ2-3,TRBV4-1,19,-,CASSFGGAGGPGGTDTQYF
TRBJ1-5,TRBV18,14,-,CASSPSPKNQPQHF
TRBJ2-5,TRBV4-3,15,few,CASSQDLPGGSPQYF
TRBJ2-7,TRBV9,15,-,CASSPTSGYSYEQYF
TRBJ2-1,TRBV11-2,14,-,CASSLAEGRNEQFF
TRBJ1-5,TRBV4-1,14,-,CASSRTGKGQPQHF
TRBJ2-7,TRBV6-5,15,-,CASSYRREPTYEQYF
TRBJ1-5,TRBV19,14,few,CASSSTGRSQPQHF
TRBJ2-1,TRBV7-9,15,-,CASSRGGFEEGEQFF
TRBJ2-7,TRBV4-2,14,-,CASSHDRQSYEQYF
TRBJ2-7,TRBV29-1,11,-,CSVERTGQPFF
TRBJ1-3,TRBV6-1,15,-,CASSEPSGGGHTIYF
TRBJ2-7,TRBV10-3,14,once,CAIRYGPASYEQYF
TRBJ2-7,TRBV7-9,15,-,CASSLSPNDRYEQYF
TRBJ2-7,TRBV27,12,-,CASSLLGYEQYF
TRBJ2-3,TRBV5-1,14,-,CASSLDRGGVTQYF
TRBJ2-1,TRBV7-9,14,-,CASSLSTSADEQFF
TRBJ2-2,TRBV5-1,15,-,CASSPGMTNTGELFF
TRBJ2-3,TRBV27,16,once,CASTRDRGKRTDTQYF